This TCR beta chain appears in the sequencing data of a study of beta chain features in type 1 diabetes. Reverse transcribing all isolated RNA meant expressed TCRB transcripts were sequenced. The assay was immunoSEQ multiplex PCR, and TCRdb's table has in-frame clones only and misses some. The sample has 430,000 or so clones, roughly 11% seen once. The CDR3 consists of 13 residues. CDR1 MDHEN and CDR2 SYDVKM come from the germline V gene. Between the trimmed V and J ends, which lost 4 bases and 0 bases, there was a span of 5 bases. This clone occurred once. Its specificity is not known. Study-level results: In type 1 diabetes patients, VDJ junctions had fewer insertions; deletions at these junctions were more frequent. Researchers report that Type 1 diabetes patients had moderately but significantly shorter TCRB CDR3s across all four CD4+ subsets.

The receptor was isolated from a woman in her late teens or twenties in good health. The sequencing input was naive CD4+ T cells from blood. J is TRBJ2-3 and V is TRBV28; D call uncertain. This CDR3 is CASSWVSTDTQYF. CDR3 in DNA: TGTGCCAGCAGTTGGGTAAGCACAGATACGCAGTATTTT.